The 26 T cell receptor beta chains given below trace back to one sample, sequenced in a study of CD8+ T cells in alopecia areata. cDNA reverse transcribed from extracted RNA served as the sequencing template. Profiled with immunoSEQ multiplex PCR; TCRdb holds only in-frame clones, not every one. The table shows some 130,000 clones, with approximately 48% occurring only once. The sample here was CD8+ T cells sorted from blood, taken at week 0. The receptors derive from a human donor with alopecia areata.

The chain uses TRBV13 and TRBJ1-2; D is unclear. Germline CDR1 PRHDT, CDR2 FYEKMQ (reference sequence). The V gene lost 5 bases and the J gene lost 8 bases, with 18 bases spanning the gap. The CDR3 length is 14 residues. The CDR3 is CASSLMRVAAGYTF. The CDR3 DNA reads TGTGCCAGCAGCCTTATGCGGGTCGCCGCGGGCTACACCTTC.

This chain links TRBV10-3 with TRBJ1-1, with D possibly TRBD1 on 5 matching bases. Germline V gene data show CDR1 as ENHRY and CDR2 as SYGVKD. The CDR3 sequence is 17 residues long. V dropped 3 bases and J dropped 0 bases, with 17 bases sitting between them. CDR3 loop: CAISDQPGEGMNTEAFF. In DNA, the CDR3 is TGTGCCATCAGTGACCAACCGGGGGAGGGGATGAACACTGAAGCTTTCTTT.

The table lists this clone with a few counts. This chain uses TRBV7-9 with TRBJ2-7; D is perhaps TRBD1 (6 bases). Germline V gene data show CDR1 as SEHNR and CDR2 as FQNEAQ (reference sequence). The CDR3 runs to 15 residues. V was clipped by 3 bases and J by 0 bases, with 12 bases between them. The CDR3 here is CASSLGASSSYEQYF. The CDR3 region has the DNA TGTGCCAGCAGCTTGGGGGCGTCTAGCTCCTACGAGCAGTACTTC.

This chain connects TRBV2 to TRBJ1-2, with D possibly TRBD1 on 6 matching bases. Germline CDR1 SNHLY, CDR2 FYNNEI. The CDR3 loop spans 13 amino acids. The V end was cut by 7 bases, the J end by 8 bases, with 17 bases between. The CDR3 nucleotides are TGTGCCAGCAACGCGGGGGGGCTGTCGGGCTACACCTTC. It encodes CASNAGGLSGYTF.

The genes are TRBV6-6 and TRBJ2-5; D unclear. The CDR3 loop spans 11 amino acids. The V gene's germline CDR1 is MNHNY and CDR2 SVGAGI (reference sequence). With 5 bases removed from V and 5 bases from J, the gap between germline ends came to 6 bases. The CDR3 sequence: CASSKDETQYF. CDR3 sequence (DNA): TGTGCCAGCAGTAAGGACGAGACCCAGTACTTC.

V gene TRBV30 combines with J gene TRBJ2-2; 8 bases agree with TRBD2. V gave up 3 bases and J gave up 5 bases; unmatched junction bases: 5. Germline CDR1 is GTSNPN and CDR2 is SVGIG (reference sequence). This CDR3 is 14 amino acids long. Written as DNA, the CDR3 is TGTGCCTGGAGCGGGGGGGCCCGGACCGGGGAGCTGTTTTTT. Its protein product is CAWSGGARTGELFF.

The V and J genes are TRBV6-5 and TRBJ2-3, with 8 nucleotides matching TRBD2. Germline V gives CDR1 MNHEY, CDR2 SVGAGI. The CDR3 contains 14 residues. The ends lost 5 bases at V and 9 bases at J; junction bases unmatched: 10. CDR3: CASSTPGGVHTQYF. The CDR3 DNA is TGTGCCAGCAGTACTCCCGGGGGGGTGCACACGCAGTATTTT.

The chain employs TRBV10-3 and TRBJ2-3, with 7 nucleotides matching TRBD2. The CDR3 length is 14 residues. J gave up 5 bases and V 0 bases, and 2 bases lay outside the gene matches. CDR1 and CDR2 from the germline V gene are ENHRY and SYGVKD. The CDR3 DNA is TGTGCCATCAGTGAGTCGGGAGGGCGAGATACGCAGTATTTT. Translated, it gives CAISESGGRDTQYF.

The chain links TRBV9 to TRBJ1-5, with D tentatively TRBD1 (5 bases). Per the germline V gene, CDR1 is SGDLS and CDR2 is YYNGEE. V lost 0 bases, J lost 0 bases, and 13 bases lay in between. This CDR3 spans 17 amino acids. DNA for the CDR3: TGTGCCAGCAGCGTAGGGGAACAGGTCTATAGCAATCAGCCCCAGCATTTT. It translates to CASSVGEQVYSNQPQHF.

This clone has just one count. The chain joins TRBV27 to TRBJ2-1; 7 bases agree with TRBD1. V lost 5 bases to trimming and J lost 9 bases; unmatched junction nucleotides: 7. The CDR3 is made up of 13 amino acids. Germline loops: CDR1 MNHEY, CDR2 SMNVEV (reference sequence). This CDR3 is CASSISQGSEQFF. The DNA for the CDR3 is TGTGCCAGCAGTATCTCACAGGGGAGTGAGCAGTTCTTC.

The chain couples TRBV4-3 to TRBJ2-3; tentative D call: TRBD1 (5 bases). The germline V gene has CDR1 LGHNA and CDR2 YSLEER. The CDR3 length is 14 residues. V was shortened by 5 bases and J by 5 bases, with 14 bases between the two germline ends. The CDR3 DNA follows: TGCGCCAGCAGCTCTCAAGAAAGGGGAGATACGCAGTATTTT. This gives the protein CASSSQERGDTQYF.

The V gene is TRBV11-2, the J gene TRBJ2-7, with D perhaps matching TRBD2 (7 bases). The V and J ends lost 2 bases and 4 bases respectively, with 15 bases between them. This CDR3 contains 15 residues. Germline CDR1 SGHAT, CDR2 FQNNGV. CDR3: CASSLNPGEGYEQYF. As DNA, the CDR3 is TGTGCCAGCAGCTTAAACCCAGGGGAGGGATACGAGCAGTACTTC.

The chain recombines TRBV27 with TRBJ2-7; D tentatively reads TRBD1 or TRBD2 (5 bases each). This CDR3 has 14 amino acids. Trimming removed 6 bases at V and 5 bases at J, with 17 bases between. In germline, CDR1 is MNHEY, CDR2 SMNVEV (reference sequence). CDR3 region: CASRKGGTIHEQYF. The CDR3 DNA is TGTGCCAGCAGGAAGGGTGGGACGATTCACGAGCAGTACTTC.

The chain couples TRBV27 to TRBJ1-2; 12 bases agree with TRBD1. Per germline, CDR1 MNHEY and CDR2 SMNVEV (reference sequence). The CDR3 totals 14 residues. The V and J ends lost 4 bases and 8 bases, in that order; junction bases with no gene match: 5. As DNA, the CDR3 is TGTGCCAGCAGTTCGGGACAGGGGGCGCGGGGCTACACCTTC. It codes for CASSSGQGARGYTF.

This clone was observed a few times. This CDR3 is also generated by other DNA sequences in the sample. The CDR3 DNA reads as TGTGCCTGGAGTGTGGGAAACACTGAAGCTTTCTTT. It is translated as CAWSVGNTEAFF. V gene TRBV30 combines with J gene TRBJ1-1, with no clear D. The CDR3 is made up of 12 amino acids. CDR1 GTSNPN and CDR2 SVGIG come from the germline V gene (reference sequence). Trimming left V 0 bases short and J 2 bases short, with 4 bases between. The entire variable domain, with the rest obtained from reference TRBV30 and TRBJ1-1, is as follows: SQTIHQWPATLVQPVGSPLSLECTVEGTSNPNLYWYRQAAGRGLQLLFYSVGIGQISSEVPQNLSASRPQDRQFILSSKKLLLSDSGFYLCAWSVGNTEAFFGQGTRLTVV.

This clone was seen a handful of times. The chain combines TRBV5-1 with TRBJ1-5, with 9 bases identical to TRBD1. The trim removed 3 bases at V and 7 bases at J, leaving 2 bases unmatched. There are 13 residues in the CDR3. Per the germline V gene, CDR1 is SGHRS and CDR2 is YFSETQ. CDR3 nucleotides: TGCGCCAGCAGCTGGACAGGGGACCAGCCCCAGCATTTT. As protein: CASSWTGDQPQHF.

The chain links TRBV14 to TRBJ2-3; D is unresolved. The germline V gene encodes CDR1 SGHDN and CDR2 FVKESK. V lost 2 bases to trimming and J lost 0 bases, with 9 bases between them. This CDR3 contains 15 residues. CDR3: CASSQLGWSTDTQYF. DNA of the CDR3: TGTGCCAGCAGCCAACTGGGATGGAGCACAGATACGCAGTATTTT. Filled out from reference TRBV14 and TRBJ2-3, the complete variable domain reads EAGVTQFPSHSVIEKGQTVTLRCDPISGHDNLYWYRRVMGKEIKFLLHFVKESKQDESGMPNNRFLAERTGGTYSTLKVQPAELEDSGVYFCASSQLGWSTDTQYFGPGTRLTVL.

In its sample, this clone was seen many times. The chain couples TRBV2 to TRBJ1-4; D perhaps matches TRBD1 (6 bases). The CDR3 consists of 16 residues. Germline values: CDR1 SNHLY, CDR2 FYNNEI. Trimming took off 5 bases at V and 5 bases at J, with 18 bases between the two ends. CDR3 bases: TGTGCCAGCAGTCTTACACAGGGAGCGGAGAATGAAAAACTGTTTTTT. This encodes CASSLTQGAENEKLFF.

The genes are TRBV7-8 and TRBJ1-4; D unresolved. V gave up 6 bases and J gave up 7 bases, with 21 bases separating them. CDR3 length: 16 amino acids. The germline V gene encodes CDR1 SGHVS and CDR2 FQNEAQ. The CDR3 loop is CASRLGRGRLGEKLFF. The CDR3 bases are TGTGCCAGCAGACTAGGACGAGGGAGGTTGGGTGAAAAACTGTTTTTT. The full variable domain, rest sourced from reference TRBV7-8 and TRBJ1-4, is GAGVSQSPRYKVAKRGQDVALRCDPISGHVSLFWYQQALGQGPEFLTYFQNEAQLDKSGLPSDRFFAERPEGSVSTLKIQRTQQEDSAVYLCASRLGRGRLGEKLFFGSGTQLSVL.

This chain connects TRBV9 to TRBJ2-1, with D possibly TRBD2 on 5 matching bases. V was pared by 2 bases and J by 8 bases, with 8 bases between. Germline V CDR1 and CDR2: SGDLS, YYNGEE. This CDR3 spans 12 amino acids. In DNA, the CDR3 is TGTGCCAGCAGCGTGGCTAGCCATGAGCAGTTCTTC. The encoded protein is CASSVASHEQFF. The variable domain in full, with the rest retrieved from reference TRBV9 and TRBJ2-1, is DSGVTQTPKHLITATGQRVTLRCSPRSGDLSVYWYQQSLDQGLQFLIQYYNGEERAKGNILERFSAQQFPDLHSELNLSSLELGDSALYFCASSVASHEQFFGPGTRLTVL.

The J gene is TRBJ2-5, the V gene TRBV6-5; D is possibly TRBD1 or TRBD2 (5 bases each). The ends were cut back, 2 bases at V and 5 bases at J, with 18 bases in the middle. This CDR3 contains 16 residues. Germline V gives CDR1 MNHEY, CDR2 SVGAGI. CDR3 region: CASSYGSGDWGETQYF. The CDR3 DNA sequence: TGTGCCAGCAGTTACGGGTCTGGGGATTGGGGGGAGACCCAGTACTTC.

This clone was seen only a few times. Additional DNA sequences in this sample encode the identical CDR3. The chain combines TRBV7-9 with TRBJ1-1; D is undetermined. This CDR3 is 12 amino acids long. Looked up from germline, CDR1 is SEHNR and CDR2 is FQNEAQ (reference sequence). The V gene lost 3 bases and the J gene lost 5 bases, with 7 bases spanning the gap. Here the CDR3 reads CASSFGDTEAFF. The CDR3 DNA reads as TGTGCCAGCAGCTTTGGGGATACTGAAGCTTTCTTT.

A word on this clone: A read error is likely here: a far larger clone is one base away. The chain links TRBV27 to TRBJ2-2; D is possibly TRBD2 (5 bases). With 5 bases removed from V and 4 bases from J, the gap between germline ends came to 5 bases. The length of the CDR3 is 12 residues. The V gene's germline CDR1 is MNHEY and CDR2 SMNVEV (reference sequence). CDR3: CASSEGTGELFF. The CDR3 nucleotides read TGTGCCAGCAGTGAGGGCACCGGGGAGCTGTTTTTT.

The chain carries TRBV6-1 and TRBJ2-2; TRBD2 matches at 11 bases. CDR1 is MNHNS and CDR2 is SASEGT in the germline V gene. Trimming cost V 5 bases and J 9 bases; bases outside gene matches: 5. The CDR3 is 14 residues long. The CDR3 sequence is CASSRGLAAWELFF. The CDR3 region has the DNA TGTGCCAGCAGTCGGGGACTAGCGGCTTGGGAGCTGTTTTTT.

This clone has just a few counts. This chain uses TRBV5-1 with TRBJ1-1, with a possible D match to TRBD1 (6 bases). CDR1 is SGHRS and CDR2 is YFSETQ in the germline V gene. The CDR3 spans 13 residues. V was cut by 0 bases and J by 3 bases, with 6 bases left in between. DNA of the CDR3: TGCGCCAGCAGCTTGGCAGGGGACACTGAAGCTTTCTTT. It translates to CASSLAGDTEAFF.

As regards this clone: The identical CDR3 is also encoded by other nucleotide sequences in the sample. CDR3 region: CASSLDSYGYTF. DNA for the CDR3: TGTGCCAGCAGCTTGGACAGTTATGGCTACACCTTC. The V and J genes are TRBV7-9 and TRBJ1-2, with D perhaps TRBD1 (6 bases). V lost 3 bases to trimming and J lost 5 bases, with 7 bases between them. CDR1 and CDR2 (germline): SEHNR, FQNEAQ (reference sequence). The CDR3 has 12 amino acids.